The rows below give T cell receptor beta chains drawn from one sample of a study of blood T cell repertoires in COVID-19. Generated by immunoSEQ multiplex PCR, the TCRdb table keeps only in-frame clones and is missing some. The table shows roughly 230,000 clones, with 87% occurring only once. Specimen: PBMCs or T cells enriched from blood (not recorded which). These receptors originate from a man aged 25-40 years in a cohort exposed to, infected with or recovered from COVID-19 (not recorded which). The CDR3 runs from the conserved cysteine through the conserved F or W. Each record gives: clone size, J gene, V gene, CDR3 protein. Clone size is given for some rows only: seen once, a few or many times, or a class if the clone is expanded.

clone_size: -; j_call: TRBJ2-3; v_call: TRBV7-8; cdr3_aa: CASSILGTSGSPDTQYF
clone_size: once; j_call: TRBJ1-2; v_call: TRBV11-2; cdr3_aa: CASSLGLQGGGYTF
clone_size: -; j_call: TRBJ1-2; v_call: TRBV28; cdr3_aa: CASTPSQGLYYGYTF
clone_size: once; j_call: TRBJ2-7; v_call: TRBV5-4; cdr3_aa: CASSPGGRARPEQYF
clone_size: -; j_call: TRBJ2-7; v_call: TRBV3-1/TRBV3-2; cdr3_aa: CASSSGLGLGGYEQYF
clone_size: -; j_call: TRBJ1-4; v_call: TRBV4-1; cdr3_aa: CASSQGVEGASNEKLFF
clone_size: -; j_call: TRBJ1-2; v_call: TRBV4-1; cdr3_aa: CASSQDGNYGYTF
clone_size: -; j_call: TRBJ2-1; v_call: TRBV18; cdr3_aa: CASSPPTAGYTNNEQFF
clone_size: -; j_call: TRBJ2-5; v_call: TRBV19; cdr3_aa: CASSPFPAGETQYF
clone_size: -; j_call: TRBJ2-1; v_call: TRBV2; cdr3_aa: CASSRDSNEQFF
clone_size: once; j_call: TRBJ2-1; v_call: TRBV25-1; cdr3_aa: CASSAGLAGWEQFF
clone_size: -; j_call: TRBJ2-1; v_call: TRBV7-9; cdr3_aa: CASSPAGLRDLRRWNEQFF
clone_size: -; j_call: TRBJ2-2; v_call: TRBV7-2; cdr3_aa: CASSQRWGAGGVGTGELFF
clone_size: -; j_call: TRBJ2-5; v_call: TRBV7-2; cdr3_aa: CASSPRTSAQAEETQYF
clone_size: -; j_call: TRBJ2-7; v_call: TRBV29-1; cdr3_aa: CSGRGGSYEQYF
clone_size: few; j_call: TRBJ1-2; v_call: TRBV5-4; cdr3_aa: CASSLGSSIDYGYTF
clone_size: -; j_call: TRBJ2-7; v_call: TRBV11-2; cdr3_aa: CASSPRSSGRTDEQYF
clone_size: -; j_call: TRBJ2-1; v_call: TRBV7-2; cdr3_aa: CASSPFSGRGHEQFF
clone_size: -; j_call: TRBJ2-7; v_call: TRBV12-3/TRBV12-4; cdr3_aa: CASSTGSYEQYF
clone_size: -; j_call: TRBJ1-2; v_call: TRBV5-4; cdr3_aa: CASSWLTGGGHGYTF
clone_size: -; j_call: TRBJ2-1; v_call: TRBV3-1/TRBV3-2; cdr3_aa: CASSQAGGGAYNEQFF
clone_size: -; j_call: TRBJ2-7; v_call: TRBV28; cdr3_aa: CASSFGLAGVLYEQYF
clone_size: -; j_call: TRBJ2-7; v_call: TRBV27; cdr3_aa: CASSSPTSKLPYEQYF
clone_size: -; j_call: TRBJ1-3; v_call: TRBV7-9; cdr3_aa: CASSQVGAGNTIYF
clone_size: -; j_call: TRBJ2-7; v_call: TRBV14; cdr3_aa: CASSQVGLAGVEQYF
clone_size: -; j_call: TRBJ1-5; v_call: TRBV5-1; cdr3_aa: CASSLGGTGSNQPQHF
clone_size: -; j_call: TRBJ2-1; v_call: TRBV12-5; cdr3_aa: CASGLVLGPVYNEQFF
clone_size: once; j_call: TRBJ2-7; v_call: TRBV6-2/TRBV6-3; cdr3_aa: CASSYLASFEQYF
clone_size: few; j_call: TRBJ1-2; v_call: TRBV18; cdr3_aa: CASSLDPGYGYTF